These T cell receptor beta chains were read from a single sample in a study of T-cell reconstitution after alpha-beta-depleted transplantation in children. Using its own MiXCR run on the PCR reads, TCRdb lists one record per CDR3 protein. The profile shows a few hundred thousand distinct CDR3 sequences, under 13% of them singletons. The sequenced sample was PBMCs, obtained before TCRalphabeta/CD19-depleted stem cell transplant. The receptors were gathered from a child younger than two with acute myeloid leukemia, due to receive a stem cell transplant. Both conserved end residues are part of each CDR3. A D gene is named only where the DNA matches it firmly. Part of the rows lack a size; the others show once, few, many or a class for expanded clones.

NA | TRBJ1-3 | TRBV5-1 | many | TGCGCCAGCAGCTTGGACCGGATCTCTGGAAACACCATATATTTT | CASSLDRISGNTIYF
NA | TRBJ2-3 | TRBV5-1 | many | TGCGCCAGCAGCTTGTCGGCTAGGTTAACAGATACGCAGTATTTT | CASSLSARLTDTQYF
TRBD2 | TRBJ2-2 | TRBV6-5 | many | TGTGCCAGCAGTTACTCCGGGGGGGGGAAGCCGGAGCTGTTTTTT | CASSYSGGGKPELFF
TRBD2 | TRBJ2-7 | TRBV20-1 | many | TGCAGTGCTCTTTATAGCGGGAGGCTCTTCTACGAGCAGTACTTC | CSALYSGRLFYEQYF
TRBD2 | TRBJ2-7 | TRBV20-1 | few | TGCAGTGCTAGAGAGGGAGGGGCTTACGAGCAGTACTTC | CSAREGGAYEQYF
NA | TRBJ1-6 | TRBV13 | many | TGTGCCAGCAGCTCCCGCGACGGCTATAATTCACCCCTCCACTTT | CASSSRDGYNSPLHF
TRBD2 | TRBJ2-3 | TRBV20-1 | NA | TGCAGTACTAGCGTCCTAGCGGGAGGGAGCACAGATACGCAGTATTTT | CSTSVLAGGSTDTQYF
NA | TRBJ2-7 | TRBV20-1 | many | TGCAGTGCACCCTGGGCGGGCGAGCAGTACTTC | CSAPWAGEQYF
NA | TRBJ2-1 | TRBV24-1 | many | TGTGCCACCAGTGACCTACAGGGGGAGGGGGTTGGACAGTTCTTC | CATSDLQGEGVGQFF
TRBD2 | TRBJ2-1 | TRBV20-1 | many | TGCAGTGCTCCCGCCGGGGGGGTGTACTACAATGAGCAGTTCTTC | CSAPAGGVYYNEQFF
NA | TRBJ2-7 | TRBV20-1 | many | TGCAGTGCTAGGCGCCTAGCGAGATCCTACGAGCAGTACTTC | CSARRLARSYEQYF
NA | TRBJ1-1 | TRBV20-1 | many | TGCAGTGCTAGGGGCCCCGAGGGGAAGGCTTTCTTT | CSARGPEGKAFF
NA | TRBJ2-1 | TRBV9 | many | TGTGCCAGCAGCCCGATGGGACTCACCCCCAGTGAGCAGTTCTTC | CASSPMGLTPSEQFF
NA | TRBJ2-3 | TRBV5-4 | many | TGTGCCTACCGAGTAGCGGCGAACACAGATACGCAGTATTTT | CAYRVAANTDTQYF
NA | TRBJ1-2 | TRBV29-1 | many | TGCAGCGTTGATATCAGCTATGGCTACACCTTC | CSVDISYGYTF
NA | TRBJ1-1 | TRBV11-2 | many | TGTGCCAGCACGCCCCAGGTTTCGAACACTGAAGCTTTCTTT | CASTPQVSNTEAFF
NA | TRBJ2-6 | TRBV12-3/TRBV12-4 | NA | TGTGCCAGCAGAGATACAGGGAGGGAGGTCACTGGGGCCAACGTCCTGACTTTC | CASRDTGREVTGANVLTF
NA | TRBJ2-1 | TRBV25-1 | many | TGTGCCAGCAGTGGGGGTGGGTCTAATGAGCAGTTCTTC | CASSGGGSNEQFF
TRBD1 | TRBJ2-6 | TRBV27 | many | TGTGCCAGCAGCCCCGGCCAGGGGGCTGGGGCCAACGTCCTGACTTTC | CASSPGQGAGANVLTF
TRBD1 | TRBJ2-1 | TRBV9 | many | TGTGCCAGCAGCCCCGACAGGGCCCATGAGCAGTTCTTC | CASSPDRAHEQFF
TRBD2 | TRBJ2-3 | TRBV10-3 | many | TGTGCCATCAGTGACGCTAGCGGGGGGGCAGATACGCAGTATTTT | CAISDASGGADTQYF
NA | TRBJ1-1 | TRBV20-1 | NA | TGCAGTGTTAGAGATCACCCTGAAGCTTTCTTT | CSVRDHPEAFF
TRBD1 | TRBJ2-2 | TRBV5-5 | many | TGTGCCAGCAGGGCCGGGACAGGGACGATCGGGGAGCTGTTTTTT | CASRAGTGTIGELFF
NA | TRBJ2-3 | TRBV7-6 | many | TGTGCCAGCAGCTGGGATTCTAGCACAGATACGCAGTATTTT | CASSWDSSTDTQYF
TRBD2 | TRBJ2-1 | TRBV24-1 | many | TGTGCCACCAGCAGCGGGGGGCCCTCGGGTGAGCAGTTCTTC | CATSSGGPSGEQFF
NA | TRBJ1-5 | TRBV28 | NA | TGTGCCAGCACCGCCGACGGCTGGCGCAATCAGCCCCAGCATTTT | CASTADGWRNQPQHF
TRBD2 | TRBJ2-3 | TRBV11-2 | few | TGTGCCAGCAGCTTAGATAGACTAGCGGGAGGAGGTGCAGATACGCAGTATTTT | CASSLDRLAGGGADTQYF
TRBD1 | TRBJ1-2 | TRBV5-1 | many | TGCGCCAGCAGCTTGGGCCTTCACGACAGGGGCAGTGGCTACACCTTC | CASSLGLHDRGSGYTF
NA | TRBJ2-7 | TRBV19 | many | TGTGCCAGTAGTACAAGTCCGGCCCACGAGCAGTACTTC | CASSTSPAHEQYF
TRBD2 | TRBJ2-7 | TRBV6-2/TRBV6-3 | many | TGTGCCAGCATCCTCGGACTAGCGGGCAGGTACGAGCAGTACTTC | CASILGLAGRYEQYF
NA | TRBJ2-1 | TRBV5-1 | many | TGCGCCAGCAGTCGGACTACATACAATGAGCAGTTCTTC | CASSRTTYNEQFF
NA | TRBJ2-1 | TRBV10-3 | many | TGTGCCATCAGTTTGGACAATGAGCAGTTCTTC | CAISLDNEQFF
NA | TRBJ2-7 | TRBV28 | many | TGTGCCAGCAGGGTACAGGGCTGGTCCTACGAGCAGTACTTC | CASRVQGWSYEQYF
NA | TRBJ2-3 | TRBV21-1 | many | TGTGCCAGTGAGAGGACAGATACGCAGTATTTT | CASERTDTQYF
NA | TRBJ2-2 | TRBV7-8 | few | TGTGCCAGCAGCACCTGGGGGGATAACGGGGAGCTGTTTTTT | CASSTWGDNGELFF
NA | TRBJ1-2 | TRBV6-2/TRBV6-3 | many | TGTGCCAGCAGTTACCCGGCGGTACGGGTTAACTATGGCTACACCTTC | CASSYPAVRVNYGYTF
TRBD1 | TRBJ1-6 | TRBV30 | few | TGTGCCTGGAGTGAGGGTCGGACAGGGCGGCACTTT | CAWSEGRTGRHF
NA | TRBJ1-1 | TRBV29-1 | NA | TGCAGCGCCCGGGCCGCGAACACTGAAGCTTTCTTT | CSARAANTEAFF
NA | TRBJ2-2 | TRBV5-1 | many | TGCGCCAGCAGCTGGCGGAACACCGGGGAGCTGTTTTTT | CASSWRNTGELFF
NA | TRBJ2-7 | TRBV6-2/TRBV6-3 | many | TGTGCCAGCAGTTACGTGCAGTTCGGCGAGCAGTACTTC | CASSYVQFGEQYF
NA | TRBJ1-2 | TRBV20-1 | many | TGCAGTGCTTCGGGGCCTGGCTACACCTTC | CSASGPGYTF
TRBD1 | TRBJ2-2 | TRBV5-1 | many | TGCGCCAGCAGCCGGACAGGGATGGGGTCCGGGGAGCTGTTTTTT | CASSRTGMGSGELFF
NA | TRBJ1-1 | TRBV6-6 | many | TGTGCCAGCAGTTACGGGCCGGAGAACACTGAAGCTTTCTTT | CASSYGPENTEAFF
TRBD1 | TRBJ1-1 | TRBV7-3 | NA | TGTGCCAGCAGCCCAGACAGGGACGACACTGAAGCTTTCTTT | CASSPDRDDTEAFF
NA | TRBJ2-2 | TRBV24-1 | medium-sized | TGTGCCACCAGTGATTTGCCCAACTCCGGGGAGCTGTTTTTT | CATSDLPNSGELFF
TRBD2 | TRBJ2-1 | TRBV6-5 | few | TGTGCCAGCAGTTTGTGGGAGGGCCCGAATGAGCAGTTCTTC | CASSLWEGPNEQFF
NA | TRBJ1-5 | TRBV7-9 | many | TGTGCCAGCAGCCGGGATTCTGGTCAGCCCCAGCATTTT | CASSRDSGQPQHF
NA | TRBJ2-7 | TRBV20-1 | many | TGCAGTGCTAGTGAAGGGGCAGCCTACGAGCAGTACTTC | CSASEGAAYEQYF
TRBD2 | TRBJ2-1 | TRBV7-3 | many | TGTGCCAGCAGCTTAGGAGCGGGAGCATACAATGAGCAGTTCTTC | CASSLGAGAYNEQFF
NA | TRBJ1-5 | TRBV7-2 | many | TGTGCCAGCAGCTTAGCGGGGGGATATAGCAATCAGCCCCAGCATTTT | CASSLAGGYSNQPQHF
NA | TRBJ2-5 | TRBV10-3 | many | TGTGCCATCCGGGCGGGGAGCTACCAAGAGACCCAGTACTTC | CAIRAGSYQETQYF
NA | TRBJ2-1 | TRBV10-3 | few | TGTGCCATCAGAGGAGGATTGTATGAGCAGTTCTTC | CAIRGGLYEQFF